The next 6 T cell receptor beta chains were all read from a single sample in a study of tumor-infiltrating lymphocytes in primary liver carcinoma. Blood RNA originated from unsorted whole blood, with germline DNA additionally extracted. With around 450 ng total RNA as template and a constant-region primer, TCR beta cDNA was made. Amplification in three nested multiplex PCR rounds with slightly modified ARM-PCR gave rise to TCR beta libraries. The first two PCR rounds used TRBV1-TRBV30 primers with a Cbeta primer, 10 cycles each. TCRdb recomputed calls from the multiplex PCR reads with MiXCR, one row per CDR3 protein. This sample yields 300,000 to 400,000 distinct CDR3 sequences, of which around 60% are seen a single time; 5% to 6.5% belongs to the top ten. Sequencing was done on a sample of peripheral blood. Receptors originate from a man between 35 and 55 years old with primary liver carcinoma and hepatitis B virus infection.

CDR3 loop: CASSPEGLAGGADTQYF. The CDR3 nucleotides read TGTGCCAGCAGCCCGGAAGGACTAGCGGGAGGAGCAGATACGCAGTATTTT. The rearrangement uses TRBV5-4 and TRBJ2-3, with 14 positions matching TRBD2. V lost 4 bases, J lost 4 bases, and 8 bases stayed unmatched. The germline gives CDR1 SGHNT, CDR2 YYREEE (reference sequence). This CDR3 contains 17 residues.

This clonotype was recorded at least ten times. The J gene is TRBJ2-5, the V gene TRBV6-5, with D hard to call. The germline V and J ends were trimmed by 10 bases and 1 base, with 13 bases remaining between them. Germline lookup yields CDR1 MNHEY and CDR2 SVGAGI. This CDR3 contains 13 residues. CDR3 amino acids: CAISPGAQETQYF. The CDR3 DNA reads TGTGCCATCTCCCCGGGCGCCCAAGAGACCCAGTACTTC.

In its sample, this clonotype was seen many times. V is TRBV4-3 and J is TRBJ2-2; 13 nucleotides agree with TRBD2. V shed 4 bases, J shed 6 bases, and the junction held 14 bases outside the gene matches. CDR3 length: 19 amino acids. The V gene's germline CDR1 is LGHNA and CDR2 YSLEER. The CDR3 region has the DNA TGCGCCAGCAGCCTTCGACCGAGGACTAGCGGGGGTGGGGCCGGGGAGCTGTTTTTT. It yields the protein CASSLRPRTSGGGAGELFF.

The rearrangement links TRBV6-4 to TRBJ2-3; D is unclear. The CDR3 runs to 13 residues. With 2 bases removed from V and 5 bases from J, the gap between germline ends came to 8 bases. From germline, CDR1 is MRHNA and CDR2 SNTAGT. CDR3 nucleotide sequence: TGTGCCAGCAGTGACCTGCCGAGAGATACGCAGTATTTT. Residues: CASSDLPRDTQYF.

Of note for this clonotype: The CDR3 end shows no conserved phenylalanine or tryptophan, and so a read error is likely. The DNA is omitted, as the CDR3 cannot be located on it reliably, and the CDR3 follows TCRdb's listing. This sequence joins TRBV11-2 and TRBJ2-7. Germline V gene sequence: CDR1 SGHAT, CDR2 FQNNGV. The CDR3 comprises 15 residues, both ends counted. The CDR3: CASSLSSGITYEQCS.

A few counts support this clonotype. V is TRBV6-6 and J is TRBJ2-1; D possibly corresponds to TRBD2 (6 bases). Germline assignment: CDR1 MNHNY and CDR2 SVGAGI (reference sequence). This CDR3 region has 15 residues. V was shortened by 5 bases and J by 5 bases, with 16 bases between the two germline ends. CDR3 DNA: TGTGCCAGCAGTGGAGGGAAGTGGTTACACAATGAGCAGTTCTTC. As protein: CASSGGKWLHNEQFF.